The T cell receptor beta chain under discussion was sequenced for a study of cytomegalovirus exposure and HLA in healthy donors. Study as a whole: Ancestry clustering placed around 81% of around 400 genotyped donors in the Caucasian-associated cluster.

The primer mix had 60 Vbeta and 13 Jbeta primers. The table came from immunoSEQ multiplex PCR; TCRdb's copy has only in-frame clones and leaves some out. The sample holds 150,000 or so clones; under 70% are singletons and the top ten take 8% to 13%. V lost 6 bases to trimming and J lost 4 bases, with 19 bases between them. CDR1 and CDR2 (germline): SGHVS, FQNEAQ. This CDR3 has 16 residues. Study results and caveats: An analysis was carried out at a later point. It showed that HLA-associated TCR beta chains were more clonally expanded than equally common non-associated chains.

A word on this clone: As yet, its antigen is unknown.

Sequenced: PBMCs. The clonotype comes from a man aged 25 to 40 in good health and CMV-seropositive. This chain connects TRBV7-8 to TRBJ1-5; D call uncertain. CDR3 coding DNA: TGTGCCAGCAGTTTCGCGCGGGTTTGGGTAAATCAGCCCCAGCATTTT. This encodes CASSFARVWVNQPQHF. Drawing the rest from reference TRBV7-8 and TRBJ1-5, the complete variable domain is GAGVSQSPRYKVAKRGQDVALRCDPISGHVSLFWYQQALGQGPEFLTYFQNEAQLDKSGLPSDRFFAERPEGSVSTLKIQRTQQEDSAVYLCASSFARVWVNQPQHFGDGTRLSIL.